One sample yielded the 3 T cell receptor beta chains listed below, sequenced in a study of T cell clusters in autoimmune cytopenias. One tube held mixed TRB-A and TRB-B primer pools for touch-down PCR. TCRdb re-called the multiplex PCR reads and shows each CDR3 protein once, DNA omitted. The sample data list approximately 11,000 distinct CDR3 sequences. TRB amplification used around 260 ng of peripheral blood genomic DNA. This same sample was also taken into another study, of T cell repertoires in aging, cancer and after chemotherapy.

The sequencing sample was made of peripheral blood. The receptors here all came from a human donor in good health.

The chain has TRBV19 and TRBJ1-6; TCRdb gives TRBD1 as the D gene, but with no DNA this cannot be confirmed. This CDR3 region has 14 residues. CDR1 is LNHDA and CDR2 is SQIVND in the germline V gene (reference sequence). The CDR3 reads CASHRDRGQSPLHF.

This chain links TRBV27 with TRBJ1-1; TCRdb outputs TRBD1, but without DNA this stays unchecked. There are 14 residues in the CDR3. Germline CDR1 and CDR2: MNHEY and SMNVEV (reference sequence). The CDR3: CASRAGQWTKRAFF.

V is TRBV27 and J is TRBJ1-2. CDR1 is MNHEY and CDR2 is SMNVEV in the germline V gene (reference sequence). CDR3 length: 15 residues. CDR3 loop: CASSSPSLGPMGYTF.